These 8 T cell receptor beta chains were sequenced from one sample in a study of T cells after yellow fever vaccination. MiXCR, applied by TCRdb to the 5' RACE reads, yields one record per CDR3 protein. The sample shows fewer than 450,000 distinct CDR3 sequences, 8.1% of them seen only once. Specimen: PBMCs, collected more than 40 days after the first yellow fever vaccination. The receptors stem from a man in his late teens or twenties who received the YFV17D yellow fever vaccine.

This clonotype was seen a few times. J is TRBJ2-1 and V is TRBV5-4; D is possibly TRBD2 (6 bases). With 4 bases removed from V and 4 bases from J, the gap between germline ends came to 15 bases. CDR1 SGHNT and CDR2 YYREEE come from the germline V gene (reference sequence). There are 15 residues in the CDR3. The DNA of the CDR3 is TGTGCCAGCAGCGCCGGGACTGTCTATTACAATGAGCAGTTCTTC. This gives the protein CASSAGTVYYNEQFF.

The chain carries TRBV4-3 and TRBJ2-4, with D possibly TRBD2 on 6 matching bases. Trimming pared 0 bases from V and 6 bases from J, leaving 15 bases between. Germline V lookup: CDR1 LGHNA, CDR2 YSLEER. This CDR3 comprises 16 residues. This CDR3 reads CASSQEPTGRGNIQYF. CDR3 DNA sequence: TGCGCCAGCAGCCAAGAGCCCACTGGGCGGGGAAACATTCAGTACTTC.

The rearrangement links TRBV7-2 to TRBJ2-2; D perhaps matches TRBD2 (6 bases). This CDR3 spans 13 amino acids. Between the trimmed V and J ends, which lost 5 bases and 6 bases, there was a span of 10 bases. CDR1 SGHTA and CDR2 FQGNSA come from the germline V gene. The CDR3 coding sequence is TGTGCCAGCAGCCACGGAGGGCCCGGGGAGCTGTTTTTT. Translation gives CASSHGGPGELFF. Supplemented by reference TRBV7-2 and TRBJ2-2, the full variable domain reads GAGVSQSPSNKVTEKGKDVELRCDPISGHTALYWYRQSLGQGLEFLIYFQGNSAPDKSGLPSDRFSAERTGGSVSTLTIQRTQQEDSAVYLCASSHGGPGELFFGEGSRLTVL.

The chain carries TRBV12-3 or TRBV12-4 and TRBJ1-5; D gene ambiguous. CDR3 size: 12 residues. The V end lost 5 bases, the J end lost 4 bases, and 6 bases lay between the germline ends. CDR3 DNA: TGTGCCAGCAGTCGGGAAAATCAGCCCCAGCATTTT. Translating it yields CASSRENQPQHF.

This clonotype was picked up a small number of times. This chain connects TRBV12-3 or TRBV12-4 to TRBJ2-1; a possible D gene is TRBD2 (5 bases). The CDR3 extends over 15 amino acids. V dropped 3 bases and J dropped 5 bases, with 14 bases sitting between them. The CDR3 loop is CASSFGEVINNEQFF. The CDR3, as DNA: TGTGCCAGCAGTTTCGGGGAAGTAATAAACAATGAGCAGTTCTTC.

As DNA, the CDR3 is TGTGCCAGCAGCGTAGAGGCTCGGGCCGCCGGGATGTATGGCTACACCTTC. Residues: CASSVEARAAGMYGYTF. The chain couples TRBV9 to TRBJ1-2; D remains unclear. The germline CDR1 and CDR2 sequences are SGDLS and YYNGEE. The CDR3 contains 17 residues. The germline V and J ends were trimmed by 0 bases and 5 bases, with 20 bases remaining between them.

V gene TRBV4-3 combines with J gene TRBJ2-1, with D unresolved. With 1 base removed from V and 4 bases from J, the gap between germline ends came to 17 bases. This CDR3 is built from 17 residues. Per germline, CDR1 LGHNA and CDR2 YSLEER. The CDR3 DNA follows: TGCGCCAGCAGCCAAGCCCGGTTGGGGAAGGTATACAATGAGCAGTTCTTC. It specifies CASSQARLGKVYNEQFF.

This sequence joins TRBV4-1 and TRBJ2-2; perhaps TRBD2 as D (5 bases). V was pared by 1 base and J by 6 bases, with 9 bases between. Germline-derived CDR1 and CDR2 are MGHRA and YSYEKL. The CDR3 is 14 residues long. CDR3 coding DNA: TGCGCCAGCAGCCAAGCTAGCTTCGCCGGGGAGCTGTTTTTT. It is translated as CASSQASFAGELFF.